A selection of T cell receptor beta chains follows, all from one sample in a study of T-cell memory formation after mild COVID-19. MiXCR, run by TCRdb on the 5' RACE reads, gives a single entry per CDR3 protein. This sample yields approximately 100,000 distinct CDR3 sequences, of which roughly 10% are seen a single time; about two fifths belongs to the top ten. Sequencing was done on a sample of PBMCs or a T cell subset sorted from them (not recorded which). These receptor sequences come from a man younger than 30 who had mild COVID-19 (a few samples of this study predate the infection). Cell type and time point are not known. The CDR3 runs from the conserved cysteine through the conserved F or W. The D gene is left open where the match is weak. Expanded clones are given a class, and other clones once, few, many or no size at all.

clone_size d_call j_call v_call cdr3_nt cdr3_aa
few TRBD2 TRBJ2-3 TRBV20-1 TGCAGTGCTGACCCTGGAGGGCTAGCGGGGGGGACAGATACGCAGTATTTT CSADPGGLAGGTDTQYF
few TRBD1 TRBJ1-2 TRBV2 TGTGCCAGCAGGACAGGGACTGAGGGCTATGGCTACACCTTC CASRTGTEGYGYTF
. TRBD2 TRBJ2-5 TRBV7-9 TGTGCCAGCACCATTCGGGGGGTAGAGACCCAGTACTTC CASTIRGVETQYF
. TRBD1 TRBJ1-1 TRBV6-2/TRBV6-3 TGTGCCAGCAGTTACTCGACAGGGGGTTCTGAAGCTTTCTTT CASSYSTGGSEAFF
few TRBD2 TRBJ2-1 TRBV5-1 TGCGCCAGCTATAGCGGGGGGGGTACTAATGAGCAGTTCTTC CASYSGGGTNEQFF
few TRBD1 TRBJ1-2 TRBV5-1 TGCGCCAGCAGCGCGTGGACAGGGGGCGAAGAGTATGGCTACACCTTC CASSAWTGGEEYGYTF
. . TRBJ1-1 TRBV7-9 TGTGCCGGCGTAACGTGGAACACTGAAGCTTTCTTT CAGVTWNTEAFF
. . TRBJ1-1 TRBV7-9 TGTGCCAGCAGCTTAGCGCAGGGCGAGAACACTGAAGCTTTCTTT CASSLAQGENTEAFF
. . TRBJ2-7 TRBV20-1 TGCAGTGCGAAAGGGACAACTAGCTCCTACGAGCAGTACTTC CSAKGTTSSYEQYF
few TRBD2 TRBJ2-1 TRBV4-3 TGCGCCAGCAGCGGTGGGAGGGCGCGGTTTAATGAGCAGTTCTTC CASSGGRARFNEQFF
many TRBD1 TRBJ1-3 TRBV3-1 TGTGCCAGCAGTCAGACAGGGCATGCTGGAAACACCATATATTTT CASSQTGHAGNTIYF
many TRBD2 TRBJ2-5 TRBV5-5 TGTGCCAGCAACGCCCCGGGAGGGCTAGAGACCCAGTACTTC CASNAPGGLETQYF
. . TRBJ1-5 TRBV28 TGTGCCAGCAGTTTAATCGGGGGATCCAGCAATCAGCCCCAGCATTTT CASSLIGGSSNQPQHF
many TRBD2 TRBJ2-3 TRBV27 TGTGCCAGCAGTCCCGTCGGGGGGGGCGGGCCCACAGATACGCAGTATTTT CASSPVGGGGPTDTQYF
. TRBD1 TRBJ1-4 TRBV4-3 TGCGCCAGCAGCCAAGAATCGTACAGGGGAGGCGAAAAACTGTTTTTT CASSQESYRGGEKLFF
. . TRBJ2-1 TRBV20-1 TGCAGTGCTAGCGGCCAAGGGACATACAATGAGCAGTTCTTC CSASGQGTYNEQFF
. . TRBJ2-5 TRBV12-3/TRBV12-4 TGTGCCAGCAGCGGTACAGAGGGGGAGACCCAGTACTTC CASSGTEGETQYF
. . TRBJ2-1 TRBV12-3/TRBV12-4 TGTGCCAACACCCGCTGGGATGAGCAGTTCTTC CANTRWDEQFF
few TRBD2 TRBJ2-4 TRBV20-1 TGCAGTGCTAGAGGGACGGCACTAGCGGGGGGGCCTCGAAACATTCAGTACTTC CSARGTALAGGPRNIQYF
. TRBD2 TRBJ2-5 TRBV29-1 TGCAGCGTTGTTTGGCGGGGGGAGCAAGAGACCCAGTACTTC CSVVWRGEQETQYF
many TRBD2 TRBJ2-3 TRBV4-2 TGTGCCAGCAGCCAGGTAGACACACTAGCGGGGGGCACAGATACGCAGTATTTT CASSQVDTLAGGTDTQYF
. . TRBJ2-5 TRBV19 TGTGCCAGTAGTGCCTTGGCAGACCAAGAGACCCAGTACTTC CASSALADQETQYF
few . TRBJ1-1 TRBV7-9 TGTGCCAGCAGCTTAGGCGGTGAAGCTTTCTTT CASSLGGEAFF
. . TRBJ2-1 TRBV12-3/TRBV12-4 TGTGCCAGCAGTTCCTTCGGCCACCATCGATACAATGAGCAGTTCTTC CASSSFGHHRYNEQFF
. . TRBJ2-7 TRBV10-3 TGTGCCATCAGTGAGCCGGGCCTACGAGGGCAGTACTTC CAISEPGLRGQYF
few TRBD1 TRBJ1-1 TRBV6-5 TGTGCCAGCAGTTACGGAACAGGGGGCACTGAAGCTTTCTTT CASSYGTGGTEAFF
few . TRBJ1-6 TRBV6-2/TRBV6-3 TGTGCCAGCAGCCTACTCCAGAGCTCCTATAATTCACCCCTCCACTTT CASSLLQSSYNSPLHF
. . TRBJ2-1 TRBV23-1 TGCGCCAGCAGTCAATCTGGGGGCACTGAGCAGTTCTTC CASSQSGGTEQFF
. . TRBJ1-1 TRBV29-1 TGCAGCGTTGGACAGAACGCTGAAGCTTTCTTT CSVGQNAEAFF
. . TRBJ1-1 TRBV19 TGTGCCAGTAGTATACTCACTGAAGCTTTCTTT CASSILTEAFF
many . TRBJ1-2 TRBV3-1 TGTGCCAGCAGCCAAAACCGGGATCCCGACGGGGATGGCTACACCTTC CASSQNRDPDGDGYTF
few TRBD1 TRBJ2-2 TRBV20-1 TGCAGTGCTGAAACAGGGGACACCGGGGAGCTGTTTTTT CSAETGDTGELFF
few TRBD1 TRBJ2-7 TRBV27 TGTGCCAGCAGCCCGCGGACAGGGAGCTCCTACGAGCAGTACTTC CASSPRTGSSYEQYF
. . TRBJ2-7 TRBV12-3/TRBV12-4 TGTGCCAGCAGCCCCCGGCACCGAGAGATTTACGAGCAGTACTTC CASSPRHREIYEQYF
few . TRBJ1-5 TRBV3-1 TGTGCCAGCAGCCAAGGCTTTAGGGCCCCCCTTAATCAGCCCCAGCATTTT CASSQGFRAPLNQPQHF
. . TRBJ2-1 TRBV11-2 TGTGCCAGCAGCCCCCCAGGCAGAGGGGGGACCTACAATGAGCAGTTCTTC CASSPPGRGGTYNEQFF
few . TRBJ2-1 TRBV5-8 TGTGCCAGCAGCTTGGAAGGTCCGGGGGCTAGCTCCTACAATGAGCAGTTCTTC CASSLEGPGASSYNEQFF
. TRBD2 TRBJ2-3 TRBV7-9 TGTGCCAGCAGCTTAGTAGCGGGACCCACAGATACGCAGTATTTT CASSLVAGPTDTQYF
. TRBD1 TRBJ2-1 TRBV24-1 TGTGCCACCAGTGATGGGTCCGGGACAGCGAGCTCCTACAATGAGCAGTTCTTC CATSDGSGTASSYNEQFF
few . TRBJ2-1 TRBV7-6 TGTGCCAGCAGCTTATGGGGGGCTGGGAATGAGCAGTTCTTC CASSLWGAGNEQFF
many . TRBJ2-2 TRBV12-3/TRBV12-4 TGTGCCAGCGAAGCCGGGGAGCTGTTTTTT CASEAGELFF
. TRBD2 TRBJ2-3 TRBV7-9 TGTGCCAGCAGCTTAATGAGGCGGGGGGACACAGATACGCAGTATTTT CASSLMRRGDTDTQYF
few . TRBJ2-5 TRBV7-8 TGTGCCAGCAGCTTACGGACATCCAGAGAGACCCAGTACTTC CASSLRTSRETQYF
few TRBD2 TRBJ2-1 TRBV4-1 TGCGCCAGCAGCCAAGTAGGCGGGGGGGCCGACAATGAGCAGTTCTTC CASSQVGGGADNEQFF
. TRBD2 TRBJ2-3 TRBV6-4 TGTGCCAGCAGTGAAAGCGGGGGGGCAGATACGCAGTATTTT CASSESGGADTQYF
many . TRBJ2-1 TRBV7-9 TGTGCCAGCAGCTTTATCAGTTACAATGAGCAGTTCTTC CASSFISYNEQFF
many . TRBJ2-3 TRBV7-3 TGTGCCAGCAGCTTACGACAGGCGGATACGCAGTATTTT CASSLRQADTQYF
. TRBD2 TRBJ2-7 TRBV5-5 TGTGCCAGCAGCTTGGAGTCTAGCGGGGGAGCACTTTCCTACGAGCAGTACTTC CASSLESSGGALSYEQYF
. . TRBJ2-3 TRBV12-3/TRBV12-4 TGTGCCAGCACGGCGAACACAGATACGCAGTATTTT CASTANTDTQYF